This T cell receptor beta chain was obtained from a study of T-cell memory formation after mild COVID-19. Study in general: In these data, TCR clusters were largely donor specific.

CDR3 length: 13 residues. The V gene lost 6 bases and the J gene lost 4 bases, with 11 bases spanning the gap. From the 5' RACE reads, TCRdb called clonotypes with MiXCR, one entry per CDR3 protein. The data hold a few hundred thousand distinct CDR3 sequences, with more than 15% observed a single time. This clonotype was counted a few times. V is TRBV12-3 or TRBV12-4 and J is TRBJ2-3, with D unresolved. Sequenced sample: PBMCs or a T cell subset sorted from them (not recorded which). This sequence originates from a man aged 18 to 29 who had mild COVID-19 (a few samples of this study predate the infection). Cell type and time point are not known. The CDR3 nucleotides are TGTGCCAGCAGCACCCAACCCCCAGATACGCAGTATTTT. Its translation: CASSTQPPDTQYF.